This T cell receptor (beta chain) derives from a study of graft-versus-host responses after intestinal transplantation. About the study: Tacrolimus plus steroids were given to all recipients for around three years, preceded by anti-thymocyte globulin induction.

Profiled with immunoSEQ multiplex PCR; TCRdb holds only in-frame clones, not every one. The sample consists of about 120,000 clones, 85% to 95% of them appearing once. Study conclusions and caveats: There was an association between peak levels of circulating GvH clones and early post-transplant HvG declines. GvH clones occurred in recipient marrow; some first appeared in ileum or blood.

CDR3 length: 15 residues. Germline lookup yields CDR1 SEHNR and CDR2 FQNEAQ (reference sequence). J lost 7 bases, V lost 1 base, and 5 bases had no gene match. Details on this clone: Antigen: not known.

The clonotype originates from a human donor who received an intestinal transplant. The sequenced sample was unstimulated CD8+ T cells sorted from spleen or lymph node cells, obtained before intestinal transplant. The V gene is TRBV7-9, the J gene TRBJ2-1, with TRBD2 matching over 9 bases. CDR3 in amino acids: CASSLGLAAGNEQFF. CDR3 sequence (DNA): TGTGCCAGCAGCTTAGGACTAGCGGCGGGGAATGAGCAGTTCTTC.